The sample holds many counts of the clone carrying this T cell receptor beta chain. Its antigen is as yet unknown. The germline V gene has CDR1 MNHEY and CDR2 SVGEGT. Trimming pared 7 bases from V and 1 base from J, leaving 14 bases between. This CDR3 comprises 14 residues. Amplification yielded TCR beta CDR3 regions, with RNA transcripts as the source. The HTBI primer set was used in a first-round RT-PCR of the TCR CDR3. MiXCR, applied by TCRdb to the multiplex PCR reads, yields one record per CDR3 protein. The table includes approximately 430,000 distinct CDR3 sequences, roughly 14% detected once. This entry comes from a study of T cells in Graves' hyperthyroidism and ophthalmopathy. General study findings and limits: Ophthalmopathy was told apart from stable hyperthyroidism by a 13 V-J model. Blood shared most expanded thyroid clonotypes above 0.001.

The material sequenced was blood. This chain joins TRBV6-2 or TRBV6-3 and TRBJ2-7; possible D gene TRBD2, 5 bases. The source of this sequence is a young man with Graves' ophthalmopathy. CDR3 protein: CASTRGLVSYEQYF. Written as DNA, the CDR3 is TGTGCCAGCACCCGCGGGTTAGTATCCTACGAGCAGTACTTC.